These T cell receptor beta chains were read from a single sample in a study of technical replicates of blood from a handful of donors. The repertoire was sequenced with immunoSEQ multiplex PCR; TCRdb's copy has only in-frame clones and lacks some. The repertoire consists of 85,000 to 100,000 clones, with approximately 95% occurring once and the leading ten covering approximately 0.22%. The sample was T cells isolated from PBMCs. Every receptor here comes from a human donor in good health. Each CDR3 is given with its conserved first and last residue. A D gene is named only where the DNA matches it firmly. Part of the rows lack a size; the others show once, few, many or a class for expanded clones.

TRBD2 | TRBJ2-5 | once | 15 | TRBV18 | CASSPRLAGEETQYF | TGTGCCAGCTCACCAAGACTAGCGGGGGAGGAGACCCAGTACTTC
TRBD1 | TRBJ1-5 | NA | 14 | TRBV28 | CASSLTGGNQPQHF | TGTGCCAGCAGCCTAACAGGGGGCAATCAGCCCCAGCATTTT
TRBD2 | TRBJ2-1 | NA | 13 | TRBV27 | CASSFGLGVEQFF | TGTGCCAGCAGTTTCGGACTAGGCGTTGAGCAGTTCTTC
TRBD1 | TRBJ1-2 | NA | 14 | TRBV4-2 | CASSHKGAYGGYTF | TGTGCCAGCAGCCATAAGGGGGCTTATGGTGGCTACACCTTC
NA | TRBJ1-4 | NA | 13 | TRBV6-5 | CASRAGGPEKLFF | TGTGCCAGCAGAGCGGGAGGGCCTGAAAAACTGTTTTTT
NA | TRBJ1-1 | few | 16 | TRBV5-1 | CASSPWLQQGDTEAFF | TGCGCCAGCAGCCCTTGGCTTCAACAGGGAGACACTGAAGCTTTCTTT
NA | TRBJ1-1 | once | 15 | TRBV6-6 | CASSYSEEMNTEAFF | TGTGCCAGCAGTTACTCAGAGGAAATGAACACTGAAGCTTTCTTT
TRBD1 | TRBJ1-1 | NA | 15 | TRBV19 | CASSMEGQGHTEAFF | TGTGCCAGTAGTATGGAGGGACAGGGGCACACTGAAGCTTTCTTT
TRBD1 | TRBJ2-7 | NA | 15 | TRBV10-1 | CASSAFGTEPYEQYF | TGCGCCAGCAGTGCCTTTGGGACAGAACCCTACGAGCAGTACTTC
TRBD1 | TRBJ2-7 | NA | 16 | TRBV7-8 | CASSLVGGQGNREQYF | TGTGCCAGCAGCCTAGTTGGGGGACAGGGGAATAGGGAGCAGTACTTC
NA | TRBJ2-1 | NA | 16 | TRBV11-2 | CASSFRADSSYNEQFF | TGTGCCAGCAGCTTCCGCGCGGACAGCTCCTACAATGAGCAGTTCTTC
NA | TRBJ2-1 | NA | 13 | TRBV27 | CASSLRTKNEQFF | TGTGCCAGCAGTTTACGGACTAAGAATGAGCAGTTCTTC
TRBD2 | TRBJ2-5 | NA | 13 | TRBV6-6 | CASSPSGGETQYF | TGTGCCAGCAGCCCTAGCGGGGGGGAGACCCAGTACTTC
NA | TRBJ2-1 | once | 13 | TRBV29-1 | CSVDRVLGNEQFF | TGCAGCGTTGACAGGGTCTTGGGGAATGAGCAGTTCTTC
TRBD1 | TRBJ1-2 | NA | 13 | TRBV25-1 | CASGTGDGYGYTF | TGTGCCAGCGGGACAGGGGATGGCTATGGCTACACCTTC
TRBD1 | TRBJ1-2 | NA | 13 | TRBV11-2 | CASSQGDSYGYTF | TGTGCCAGCAGCCAAGGGGACAGCTATGGCTACACCTTC
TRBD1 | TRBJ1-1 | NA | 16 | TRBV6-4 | CASSDSPGQGTTEAFF | TGTGCCAGCAGTGACTCGCCCGGACAGGGTACCACTGAAGCTTTCTTT
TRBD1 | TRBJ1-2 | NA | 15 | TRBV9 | CASSGGQGRHYGYTF | TGTGCCAGCAGCGGAGGACAGGGGAGACACTATGGCTACACCTTC
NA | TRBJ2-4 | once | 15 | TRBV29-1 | CSVKELGQAKNIQYF | TGCAGCGTTAAGGAATTGGGACAAGCCAAAAACATTCAGTACTTC
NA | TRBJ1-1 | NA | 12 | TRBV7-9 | CASSPVRTEAFF | TGTGCCAGCAGCCCGGTCCGCACTGAAGCTTTCTTT
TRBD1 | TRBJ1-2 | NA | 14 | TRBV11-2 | CASSKRDRGGGYTF | TGTGCCAGCAGCAAACGGGACAGGGGGGGCGGCTACACCTTC
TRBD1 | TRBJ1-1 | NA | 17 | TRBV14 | CASSQDEGALLNTEAFF | TGTGCCAGCAGCCAAGACGAGGGGGCGTTACTGAACACTGAAGCTTTCTTT
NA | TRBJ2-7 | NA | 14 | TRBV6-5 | CASSFFGTGYEQYF | TGTGCCAGCAGTTTTTTTGGGACTGGGTACGAGCAGTACTTC
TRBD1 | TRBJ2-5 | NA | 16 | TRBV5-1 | CASSLAGTANQETQYF | TGCGCCAGCAGCTTGGCAGGGACAGCAAATCAAGAGACCCAGTACTTC
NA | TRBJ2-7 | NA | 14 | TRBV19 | CASSDRDIQYEQYF | TGTGCCAGTAGTGACCGGGACATACAATACGAGCAGTACTTC
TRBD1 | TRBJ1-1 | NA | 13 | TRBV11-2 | CASSWTGDTEAFF | TGTGCCAGCAGCTGGACAGGGGACACTGAAGCTTTCTTT
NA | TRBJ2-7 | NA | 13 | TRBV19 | CASSTSRLYEQYF | TGTGCCAGTAGTACTAGCAGACTGTACGAGCAGTACTTC
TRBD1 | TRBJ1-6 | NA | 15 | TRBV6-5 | CATRTGITLYSPLHF | TGTGCCACCAGGACAGGGATAACCCTGTATTCACCCCTCCACTTT
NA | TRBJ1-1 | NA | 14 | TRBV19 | CASSRGVYDTEAFF | TGTGCCAGTAGTCGGGGGGTATACGACACTGAAGCTTTCTTT
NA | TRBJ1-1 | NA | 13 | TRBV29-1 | CSSSGVGSEGAFF | TGCAGCTCATCTGGAGTGGGGTCGGAGGGAGCTTTCTTT
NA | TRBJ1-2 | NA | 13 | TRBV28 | CASSLLYRVNYTF | TGTGCCAGCAGTTTATTGTACAGGGTAAACTACACCTTC